This is a list of T cell receptor beta chains from one sample in a study of T cell repertoires in cytomegalovirus infection. In TCRdb, the reads were re-called with MiXCR into one record per CDR3 protein. The repertoire has 400,000 to 550,000 distinct CDR3 sequences, around 11% of them found once; the top ten carry about a tenth. The sequenced sample was PBMCs. These receptors all come from a human donor in good health (CMV status not recorded). Some clones in this sample may be carry-over from other donors' samples. Both conserved end residues are part of each CDR3. A D gene is named only where the DNA matches it firmly. Clone sizes are given selectively: once, few, many, or a class where the clone is expanded.

many,NA,TRBJ1-1,TRBV6-5,CASSYSGREAFF,TGTGCCAGCAGTTACTCTGGGAGAGAAGCTTTCTTT
few,NA,TRBJ2-5,TRBV5-1,CASSLAADRGETQYF,TGCGCCAGCAGCTTGGCCGCGGACAGAGGAGAGACCCAGTACTTC
NA,TRBD1,TRBJ2-5,TRBV19,CASSQNRGETQYF,TGTGCCAGTAGTCAAAACAGGGGAGAGACCCAGTACTTC
few,TRBD1,TRBJ2-5,TRBV5-1,CASSPGQGSPETQYF,TGCGCCAGCAGCCCTGGACAGGGTAGCCCAGAGACCCAGTACTTC
NA,NA,TRBJ1-2,TRBV14,CASSQLGGVGYGYTF,TGTGCCAGCAGCCAACTGGGAGGGGTCGGCTATGGCTACACCTTC
many,NA,TRBJ2-6,TRBV12-3/TRBV12-4,CASNQRGPIGSGANVLTF,TGTGCCAGCAACCAGAGAGGTCCCATCGGATCTGGGGCCAACGTCCTGACTTTC
many,NA,TRBJ2-3,TRBV20-1,CSARGASDTQYF,TGCAGTGCCCGGGGGGCCTCAGATACGCAGTATTTT
NA,TRBD2,TRBJ2-7,TRBV20-1,CSAHPSGISYEQYF,TGCAGTGCCCACCCAAGCGGGATTTCCTACGAGCAGTACTTC
many,NA,TRBJ1-2,TRBV6-5,CASSYSGSGDGYTF,TGTGCCAGCAGTTACTCTGGGTCGGGGGATGGCTACACCTTC
NA,TRBD2,TRBJ2-5,TRBV28,CASSSDRTSGRAFAGETQYF,TGTGCCAGCAGTTCCGACAGGACTAGCGGGAGGGCCTTTGCTGGAGAGACCCAGTACTTC
NA,TRBD2,TRBJ2-3,TRBV20-1,CSAVTSGGADTQYF,TGCAGTGCCGTGACTAGCGGGGGAGCAGATACGCAGTATTTT
NA,TRBD2,TRBJ2-1,TRBV29-1,CSVEDRRGGTYNEQFF,TGCAGCGTTGAAGATCGTCGGGGGGGCACTTACAATGAGCAGTTCTTC
many,TRBD2,TRBJ2-1,TRBV14,CASSQVSRGGYNEQFF,TGTGCCAGCAGCCAAGTTTCTCGGGGAGGGTACAATGAGCAGTTCTTC
many,NA,TRBJ2-5,TRBV10-3,CAISTGQQETQYF,TGTGCCATCAGCACCGGACAACAAGAGACCCAGTACTTC
NA,NA,TRBJ2-2,TRBV5-4,CASSFSGLNLGELFF,TGTGCCAGCAGCTTCTCGGGACTGAATCTCGGGGAGCTGTTTTTT
many,TRBD1,TRBJ1-3,TRBV6-5,CASSYVGTGPGNTIYF,TGTGCCAGCAGTTACGTCGGGACAGGGCCTGGAAACACCATATATTTT
many,TRBD1,TRBJ1-5,TRBV10-2,CASKDRVSNQPQHF,TGCGCCAGCAAAGACAGGGTTAGCAATCAGCCCCAGCATTTT
few,NA,TRBJ2-7,TRBV18,CVSSEMAGGMDEQYF,TGTGTCAGCTCAGAAATGGCAGGGGGGATGGACGAGCAGTACTTC
many,NA,TRBJ1-6,TRBV7-2,CASRSPGDRYSPLHF,TGTGCCAGCAGATCCCCGGGAGACAGATATTCACCCCTCCACTTT
many,NA,TRBJ2-1,TRBV7-9,CASRNSGEQFF,TGTGCCAGCAGAAACAGCGGGGAGCAGTTCTTC
NA,NA,TRBJ2-1,TRBV10-3,CAISESMGGTEQFF,TGTGCCATCAGTGAGTCGATGGGGGGAACTGAGCAGTTCTTC
many,NA,TRBJ2-1,TRBV5-1,CASSLEPLGSSNEQFF,TGCGCCAGCAGCTTGGAACCCCTAGGATCCTCCAATGAGCAGTTCTTC
NA,TRBD2,TRBJ2-1,TRBV20-1,CSARKGLAYNEQFF,TGCAGTGCTAGGAAGGGACTAGCCTACAATGAGCAGTTCTTC
NA,TRBD2,TRBJ2-3,TRBV7-9,CASSPAGLTQYF,TGTGCCAGCAGCCCGGCGGGACTAACGCAGTATTTT
many,NA,TRBJ2-1,TRBV2,CASSGSHGGEQFF,TGTGCCAGCAGTGGTAGTCATGGAGGTGAGCAGTTCTTC
many,NA,TRBJ2-7,TRBV5-1,CASSLASARGIYEQYF,TGCGCCAGCAGCTTGGCCTCAGCCAGGGGAATTTACGAGCAGTACTTC
many,NA,TRBJ1-2,TRBV7-3,CASSSTSNYGYTF,TGTGCCAGCAGCTCTACCTCTAACTATGGCTACACCTTC
many,TRBD1,TRBJ2-7,TRBV10-3,CATTGTDSYEQYF,TGTGCCACGACCGGGACAGACTCCTACGAGCAGTACTTC
many,TRBD2,TRBJ2-1,TRBV15,CATSRGSLAGPYNEQFF,TGTGCCACCAGCAGAGGATCCTTAGCGGGCCCATACAATGAGCAGTTCTTC
many,NA,TRBJ1-6,TRBV27,CASSPIGTAYNSPLHF,TGTGCCAGCAGTCCCATCGGGACGGCGTATAATTCACCCCTCCACTTT
many,NA,TRBJ1-1,TRBV18,CASSPRGSNTEAFF,TGTGCCAGCTCACCACGAGGGTCGAACACTGAAGCTTTCTTT
few,NA,TRBJ2-6,TRBV20-1,CSARVPGATSLLTF,TGCAGTGCTAGAGTTCCAGGGGCCACATCTCTCCTGACTTTC
NA,NA,TRBJ1-1,TRBV6-1,CASSDLGRNGDTEAFF,TGTGCCAGCAGTGATTTGGGCAGGAATGGGGACACTGAAGCTTTCTTT
few,NA,TRBJ1-6,TRBV5-8,CASSLGGGYSSSPLHF,TGTGCCAGCAGCTTGGGAGGGGGGTACTCGTCGTCACCCCTCCACTTT
many,TRBD2,TRBJ2-1,TRBV27,CANSAGGGYNEQFF,TGTGCCAATTCAGCGGGGGGCGGCTACAATGAGCAGTTCTTC
NA,TRBD1,TRBJ1-2,TRBV20-1,CSARDEGAGYGYTF,TGCAGTGCTAGAGATGAGGGGGCGGGCTATGGCTACACCTTC
many,NA,TRBJ2-3,TRBV7-2,CASSSARNTQYF,TGTGCCAGCAGCTCGGCCCGGAATACGCAGTATTTT
many,TRBD2,TRBJ2-4,TRBV4-2,CASSQDGAGVAKNIQYF,TGTGCCAGCAGCCAAGATGGGGCGGGAGTGGCCAAAAACATTCAGTACTTC